Each of the 3 T cell receptor beta chains below was sequenced from the same sample in a study of shared clonotypes between healthy human individuals. CD45RO-negative, CCR7-selected cells formed the naive CD8 fraction, which excluded terminally differentiated effector memory CD45RA+ cells. Clones were sequenced by immunoSEQ multiplex PCR, and TCRdb holds only the in-frame ones, with some missing. Among under 1 million clones listed, 96% were seen once. The sequencing input was naive CD8+ T cells sorted from blood. Source of these receptors: a man aged 30-40 years in good health.

The chain is built from TRBV27 and TRBJ2-5; D call uncertain. The CDR3 is made up of 11 amino acids. Per germline, CDR1 MNHEY and CDR2 SMNVEV (reference sequence). V lost 4 bases and J 4 bases, leaving 4 bases between the germline ends. CDR3 sequence reads: CASSWGETQYF. The CDR3 nucleotides read TGTGCCAGCAGTTGGGGAGAGACCCAGTACTTC.

The chain couples TRBV7-3 to TRBJ2-3; D is undetermined. The CDR3 loop spans 17 amino acids. Germline CDR1 reads SGHTA; CDR2 reads FQGTGA. Trimming stripped 1 base from V and 2 bases from J, with 16 bases between. The CDR3 DNA is TGTGCCAGCAGCTTAAGACCCCTAGGTCTCCTCACAGATACGCAGTATTTT. This translates into CASSLRPLGLLTDTQYF.

The CDR3 DNA follows: TGCGCCAGCACAGACAGGGGGCGCGGGGATGAGCAGTTCTTC. This translates into CASTDRGRGDEQFF. J is TRBJ2-1 and V is TRBV5-1, with TRBD1 identical over 10 bases. Germline CDR1 reads SGHRS; CDR2 reads YFSETQ. J lost 8 bases, V lost 6 bases, and 8 bases had no gene match. This CDR3 comprises 14 residues. The full variable domain, completed using reference TRBV5-1 and TRBJ2-1, is KAGVTQTPRYLIKTRGQQVTLSCSPISGHRSVSWYQQTPGQGLQFLFEYFSETQRNKGNFPGRFSGRQFSNSRSEMNVSTLELGDSALYLCASTDRGRGDEQFFGPGTRLTVL.